The T cell receptor (beta chain) described here comes from a study of blood T cell repertoires in COVID-19. Study-level information: COVID-19 samples from acute and convalescent phases originated in the United States, Italy and Spain.

V lost 6 bases, J lost 3 bases, and 21 bases lay in between. In germline, CDR1 is SQVTM, CDR2 ANQGSEA. CDR3 length: 15 residues. In the study's own analysis: By means of reference gene primer amplification, nucleated cell counts were estimated. The repertoire was sequenced with immunoSEQ multiplex PCR; TCRdb's copy has only in-frame clones and lacks some. V, J and clone size are taken as reported in that table, and D and trimming were inferred from the DNA itself. The sample holds 120,000 to 150,000 clones, roughly 87% seen once. The rearrangement links TRBV29-1 to TRBJ2-7, with D possibly being TRBD1 (8 bases). This TCR was recovered from a woman aged 45 to 65 with acute or convalescent COVID-19. The material sequenced was peripheral blood. Here the CDR3 DNA reads TGCAGCGTCCCACAGGGGGGAGGGCCGGACTACGAGCAGTACTTC. It translates to CSVPQGGGPDYEQYF.